Sequencing of this TCR beta chain was carried out in a study of identical twins. Whole-study findings and limits: Models underpredicted monozygotic twin sharing of out-of-frame TCR alpha. A lower insertion count was a feature of abundant cord blood beta clonotypes, with no such feature in memory repertoires. Cross-sectional statistics underpinned the conclusions; the same donors were not followed.

This CDR3 contains 18 residues. The germline V gene encodes CDR1 LGHDT and CDR2 YNNKEL (reference sequence). Every donor was a healthy Caucasian. TCRdb ran MiXCR on the 5' RACE reads and lists one entry per CDR3 protein. The sample holds 310,000 or so distinct CDR3 sequences, 8% to 9% seen once. A remark on this clonotype: The antigen is undetermined. A read error may be the cause here, since a much bigger clone is one base away.

The same sample was also used in a study of yellow fever vaccine responses in identical twins.

The receptor's source is a woman between 18 and 29 years old in good health. This chain uses TRBV3-1 with TRBJ2-5, with D perhaps TRBD2 (6 bases). Sequencing was performed on memory (CD45RO+) T cells sorted from blood. The CDR3 loop is CTISAAGWNNGLNGAQYF. The CDR3 bases are TGTACCATCAGCGCCGCGGGGTGGAATAACGGTTTGAATGGGGCCCAGTACTTC.